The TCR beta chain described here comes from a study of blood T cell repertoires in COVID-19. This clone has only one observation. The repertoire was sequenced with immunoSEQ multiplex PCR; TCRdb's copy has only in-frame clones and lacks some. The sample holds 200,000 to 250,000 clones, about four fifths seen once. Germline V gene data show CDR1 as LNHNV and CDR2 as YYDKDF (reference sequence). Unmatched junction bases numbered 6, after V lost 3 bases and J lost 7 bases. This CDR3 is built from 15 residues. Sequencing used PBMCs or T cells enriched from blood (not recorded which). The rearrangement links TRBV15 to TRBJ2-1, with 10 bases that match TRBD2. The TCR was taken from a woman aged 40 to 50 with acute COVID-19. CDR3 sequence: CATSRGSGRGNEQFF. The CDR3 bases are TGTGCCACCAGCAGGGGCAGCGGGAGGGGGAATGAGCAGTTCTTC.